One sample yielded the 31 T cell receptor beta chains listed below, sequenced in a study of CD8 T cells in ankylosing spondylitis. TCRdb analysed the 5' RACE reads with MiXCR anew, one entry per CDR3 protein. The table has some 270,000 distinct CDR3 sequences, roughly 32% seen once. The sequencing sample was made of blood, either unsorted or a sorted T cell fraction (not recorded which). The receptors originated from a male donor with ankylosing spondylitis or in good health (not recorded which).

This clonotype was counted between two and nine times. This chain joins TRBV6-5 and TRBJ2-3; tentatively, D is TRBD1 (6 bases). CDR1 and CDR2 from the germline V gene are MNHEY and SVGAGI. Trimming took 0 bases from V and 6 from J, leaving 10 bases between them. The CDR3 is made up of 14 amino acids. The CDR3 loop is CASSYSTGSDTQYF. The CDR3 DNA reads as TGTGCCAGCAGTTACTCAACAGGGTCGGATACGCAGTATTTT.

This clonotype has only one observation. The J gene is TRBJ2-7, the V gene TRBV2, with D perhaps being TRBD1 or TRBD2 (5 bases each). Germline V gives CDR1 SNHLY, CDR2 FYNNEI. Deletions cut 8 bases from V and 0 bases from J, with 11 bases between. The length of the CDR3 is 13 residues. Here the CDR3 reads CASRPGASYEQYF. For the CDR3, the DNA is TGTGCCAGCCGCCCCGGGGCCTCCTACGAGCAGTACTTC.

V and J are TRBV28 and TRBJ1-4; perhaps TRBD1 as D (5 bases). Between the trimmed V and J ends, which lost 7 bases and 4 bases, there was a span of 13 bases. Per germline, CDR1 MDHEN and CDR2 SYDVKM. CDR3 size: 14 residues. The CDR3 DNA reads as TGTGCCAGCATTAAAGGGACGGTTAATGAAAAACTGTTTTTT. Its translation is CASIKGTVNEKLFF.

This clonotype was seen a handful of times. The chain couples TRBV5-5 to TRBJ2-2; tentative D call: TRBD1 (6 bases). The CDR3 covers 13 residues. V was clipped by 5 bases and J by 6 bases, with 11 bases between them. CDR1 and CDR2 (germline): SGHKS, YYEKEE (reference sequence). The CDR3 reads CASRHRVAGELFF. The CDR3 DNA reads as TGTGCCAGCAGACACAGGGTGGCCGGGGAGCTGTTTTTT.

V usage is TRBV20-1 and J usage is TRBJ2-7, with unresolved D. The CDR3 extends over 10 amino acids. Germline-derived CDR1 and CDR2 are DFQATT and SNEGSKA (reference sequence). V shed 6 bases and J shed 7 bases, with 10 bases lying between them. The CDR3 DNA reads TGCAGTGCGGGGTTTGGAGAGCAGTACTTC. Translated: CSAGFGEQYF.

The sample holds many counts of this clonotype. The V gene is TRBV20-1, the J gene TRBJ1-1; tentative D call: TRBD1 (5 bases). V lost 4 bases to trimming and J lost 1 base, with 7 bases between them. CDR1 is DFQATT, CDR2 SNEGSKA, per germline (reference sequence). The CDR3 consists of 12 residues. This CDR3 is CSATGQNTEAFF. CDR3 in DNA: TGCAGTGCTACCGGACAGAACACTGAAGCTTTCTTT.

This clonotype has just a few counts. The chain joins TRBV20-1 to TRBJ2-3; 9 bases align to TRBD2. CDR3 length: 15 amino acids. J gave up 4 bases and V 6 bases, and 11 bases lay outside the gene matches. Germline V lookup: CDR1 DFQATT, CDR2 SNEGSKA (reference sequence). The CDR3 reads CSAAEGAGGPDTQYF. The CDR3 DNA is TGCAGTGCCGCGGAAGGGGCGGGGGGGCCAGATACGCAGTATTTT.

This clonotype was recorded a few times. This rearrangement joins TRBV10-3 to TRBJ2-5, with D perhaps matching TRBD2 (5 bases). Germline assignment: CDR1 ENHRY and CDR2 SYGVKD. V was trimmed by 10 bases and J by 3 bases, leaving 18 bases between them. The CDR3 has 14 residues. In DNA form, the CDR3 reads TGTGCCACCTCGCCCGGGGATAGTAAAGAGACCCAGTACTTC. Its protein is CATSPGDSKETQYF.

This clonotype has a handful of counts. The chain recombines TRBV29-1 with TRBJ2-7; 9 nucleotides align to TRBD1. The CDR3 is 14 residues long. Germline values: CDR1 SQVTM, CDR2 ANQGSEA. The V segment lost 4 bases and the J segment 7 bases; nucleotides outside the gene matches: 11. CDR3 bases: TGCAGCGTTGCTGTACAGGGGGCTCGGAGGGAGCAGTACTTC. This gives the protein CSVAVQGARREQYF.

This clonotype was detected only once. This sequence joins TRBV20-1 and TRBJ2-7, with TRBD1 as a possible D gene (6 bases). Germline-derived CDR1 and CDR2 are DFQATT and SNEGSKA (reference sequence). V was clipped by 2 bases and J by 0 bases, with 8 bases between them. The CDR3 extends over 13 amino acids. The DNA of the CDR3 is TGCAGTGCTAGACTCAGGGGCTCCTACGAGCAGTACTTC. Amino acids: CSARLRGSYEQYF.

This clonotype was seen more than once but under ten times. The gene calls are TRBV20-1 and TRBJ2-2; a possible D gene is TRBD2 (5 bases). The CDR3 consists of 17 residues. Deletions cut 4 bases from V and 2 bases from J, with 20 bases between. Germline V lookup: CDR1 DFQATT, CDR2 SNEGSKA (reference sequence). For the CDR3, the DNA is TGCAGTGCTACGACATGGTTCGAGGGATCCAACACCGGGGAGCTGTTTTTT. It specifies CSATTWFEGSNTGELFF.

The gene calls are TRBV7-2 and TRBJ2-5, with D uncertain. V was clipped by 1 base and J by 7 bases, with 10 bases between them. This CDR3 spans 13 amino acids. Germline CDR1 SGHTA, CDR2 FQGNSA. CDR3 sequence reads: CASSLVPDGTQYF. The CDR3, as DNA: TGTGCCAGCAGCTTAGTTCCGGATGGGACCCAGTACTTC.

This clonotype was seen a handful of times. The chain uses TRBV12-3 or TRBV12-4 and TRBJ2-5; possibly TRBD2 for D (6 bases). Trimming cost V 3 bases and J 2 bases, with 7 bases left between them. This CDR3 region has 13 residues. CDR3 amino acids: CASSLLAQETQYF. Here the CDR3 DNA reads TGTGCCAGCAGTTTGCTAGCGCAAGAGACCCAGTACTTC.

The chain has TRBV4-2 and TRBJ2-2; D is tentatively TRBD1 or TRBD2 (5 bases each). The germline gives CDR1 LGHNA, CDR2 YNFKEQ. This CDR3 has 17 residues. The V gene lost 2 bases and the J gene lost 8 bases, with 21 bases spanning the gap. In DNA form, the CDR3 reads TGTGCCAGCAGCCAATCGAGGGGCGAGTTAAAGGGAGGGGAGCTGTTTTTT. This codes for CASSQSRGELKGGELFF.

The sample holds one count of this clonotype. The CDR3 sequence is CASSQGLPRSYTF. CDR3 DNA sequence: TGTGCCAGCAGCCAAGGTCTTCCGCGGAGCTACACCTTC. This chain uses TRBV4-2 with TRBJ1-2; D call uncertain. Trimming pared 1 base from V and 9 bases from J, leaving 12 bases between. The CDR3 contains 13 residues. The germline V gene has CDR1 LGHNA and CDR2 YNFKEQ.

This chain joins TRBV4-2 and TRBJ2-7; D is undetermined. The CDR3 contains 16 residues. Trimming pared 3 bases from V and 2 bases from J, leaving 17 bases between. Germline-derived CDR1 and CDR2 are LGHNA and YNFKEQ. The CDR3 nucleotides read TGTGCCAGCAGCCAGGGTGCTACCTTCCTTACCTACGAGCAGTACTTC. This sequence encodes CASSQGATFLTYEQYF.

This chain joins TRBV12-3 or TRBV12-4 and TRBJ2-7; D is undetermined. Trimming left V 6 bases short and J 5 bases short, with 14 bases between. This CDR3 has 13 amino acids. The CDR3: CASSQRTLDEQYF. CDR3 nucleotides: TGTGCCAGCAGCCAAAGGACCCTTGACGAGCAGTACTTC.

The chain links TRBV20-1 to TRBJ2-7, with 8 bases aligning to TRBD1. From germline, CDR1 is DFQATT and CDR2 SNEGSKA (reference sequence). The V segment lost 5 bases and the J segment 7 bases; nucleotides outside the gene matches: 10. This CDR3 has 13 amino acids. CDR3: CSAPRTGRGEQYF. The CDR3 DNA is TGCAGTGCTCCCCGGACAGGGCGCGGTGAGCAGTACTTC.

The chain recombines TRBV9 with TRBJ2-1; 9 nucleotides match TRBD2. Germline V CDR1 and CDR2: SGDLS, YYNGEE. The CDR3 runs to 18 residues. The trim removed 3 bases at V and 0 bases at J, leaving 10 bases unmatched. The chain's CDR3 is CASSARGSGGISYNEQFF. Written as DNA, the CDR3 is TGTGCCAGCAGCGCCCGCGGTAGCGGGGGTATCTCCTACAATGAGCAGTTCTTC.

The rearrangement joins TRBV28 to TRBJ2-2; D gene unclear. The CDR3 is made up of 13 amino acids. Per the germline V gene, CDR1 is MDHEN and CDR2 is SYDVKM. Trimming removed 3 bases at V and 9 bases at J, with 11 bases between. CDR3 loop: CASSLGSRRELFF. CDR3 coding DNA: TGTGCCAGCAGTTTGGGGTCAAGGCGGGAGCTGTTTTTT.

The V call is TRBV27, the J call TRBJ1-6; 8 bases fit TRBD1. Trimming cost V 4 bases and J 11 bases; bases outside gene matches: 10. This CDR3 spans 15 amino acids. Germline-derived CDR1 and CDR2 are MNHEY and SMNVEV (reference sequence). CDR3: CASSSEDRASAPLHF. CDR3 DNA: TGTGCCAGCAGTTCCGAGGACAGGGCAAGCGCACCCCTCCACTTT.

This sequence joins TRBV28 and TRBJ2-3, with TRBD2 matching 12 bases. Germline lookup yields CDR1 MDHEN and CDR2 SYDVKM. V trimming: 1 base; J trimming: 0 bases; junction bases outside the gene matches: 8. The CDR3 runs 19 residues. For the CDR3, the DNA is TGTGCCAGCAGTTTATTTCGGACTAGCGGGGCCCTAAGCACAGATACGCAGTATTTT. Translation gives CASSLFRTSGALSTDTQYF. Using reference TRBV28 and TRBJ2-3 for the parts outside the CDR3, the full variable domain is DVKVTQSSRYLVKRTGEKVFLECVQDMDHENMFWYRQDPGLGLRLIYFSYDVKMKEKGDIPEGYSVSREKKERFSLILESASTNQTSMYLCASSLFRTSGALSTDTQYFGPGTRLTVL.

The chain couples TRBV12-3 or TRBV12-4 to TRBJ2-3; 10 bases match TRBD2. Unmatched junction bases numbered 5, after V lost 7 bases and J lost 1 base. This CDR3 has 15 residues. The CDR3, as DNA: TGTGCCAGCAAGACAAGCGGGGGGGGCACAGATACGCAGTATTTT. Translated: CASKTSGGGTDTQYF.

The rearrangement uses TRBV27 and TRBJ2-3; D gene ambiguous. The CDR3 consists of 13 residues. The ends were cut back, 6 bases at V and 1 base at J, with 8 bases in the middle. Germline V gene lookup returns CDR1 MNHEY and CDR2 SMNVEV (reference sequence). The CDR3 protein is CASSPGRTDTQYF. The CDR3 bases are TGTGCCAGCAGCCCCGGACGCACAGATACGCAGTATTTT.

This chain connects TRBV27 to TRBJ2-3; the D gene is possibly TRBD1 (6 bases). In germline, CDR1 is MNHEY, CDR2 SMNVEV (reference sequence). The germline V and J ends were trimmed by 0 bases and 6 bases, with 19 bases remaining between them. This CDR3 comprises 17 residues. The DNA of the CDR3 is TGTGCCAGCAGTTTATCCGCCTGGACAGACTCCGGGGATACGCAGTATTTT. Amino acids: CASSLSAWTDSGDTQYF.

This chain's CDR3 is CASSLLSGGNGELFF. The DNA of the CDR3 is TGTGCCAGCAGTTTATTGTCCGGGGGCAACGGGGAGCTGTTTTTT. This sequence joins TRBV12-3 or TRBV12-4 and TRBJ2-2, with D possibly being TRBD1 or TRBD2 (6 bases each). Trimming took 2 bases from V and 7 from J, leaving 14 bases between them. CDR3 length: 15 residues.

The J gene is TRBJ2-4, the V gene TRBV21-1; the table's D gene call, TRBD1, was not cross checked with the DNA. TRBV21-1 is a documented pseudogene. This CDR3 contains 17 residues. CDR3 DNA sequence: TGTGCCAGCAGCACGAGCCGGGACAGGGAAGGCAAAAACATTCAGTACTTC. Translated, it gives CASSTSRDREGKNIQYF.

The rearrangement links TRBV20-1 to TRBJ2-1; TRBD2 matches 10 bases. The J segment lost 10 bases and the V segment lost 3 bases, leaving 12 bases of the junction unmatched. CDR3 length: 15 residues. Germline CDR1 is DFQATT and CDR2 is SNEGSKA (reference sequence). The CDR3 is CSARVALAGLWEQFF. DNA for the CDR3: TGCAGTGCTAGGGTGGCACTAGCGGGGCTCTGGGAGCAGTTCTTC.

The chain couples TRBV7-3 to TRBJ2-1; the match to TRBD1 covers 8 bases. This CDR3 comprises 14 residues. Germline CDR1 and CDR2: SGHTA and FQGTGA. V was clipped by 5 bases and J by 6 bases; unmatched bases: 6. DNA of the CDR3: TGTGCCAGCAGCCGAGACAGGGGAGTCAATGAGCAGTTCTTC. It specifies CASSRDRGVNEQFF.

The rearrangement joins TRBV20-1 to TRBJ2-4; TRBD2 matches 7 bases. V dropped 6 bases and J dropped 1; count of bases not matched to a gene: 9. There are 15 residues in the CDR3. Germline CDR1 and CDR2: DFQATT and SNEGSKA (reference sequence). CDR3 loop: CSAQTEGGAKNIQYF. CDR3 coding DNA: TGCAGTGCGCAGACGGAGGGAGGGGCCAAAAACATTCAGTACTTC.

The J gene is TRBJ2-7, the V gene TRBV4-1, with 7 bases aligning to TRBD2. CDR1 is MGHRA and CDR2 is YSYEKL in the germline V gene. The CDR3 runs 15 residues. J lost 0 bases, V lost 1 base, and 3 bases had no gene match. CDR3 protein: CASSQVPGGSYEQYF. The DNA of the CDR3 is TGCGCCAGCAGCCAAGTACCGGGGGGCTCCTACGAGCAGTACTTC.